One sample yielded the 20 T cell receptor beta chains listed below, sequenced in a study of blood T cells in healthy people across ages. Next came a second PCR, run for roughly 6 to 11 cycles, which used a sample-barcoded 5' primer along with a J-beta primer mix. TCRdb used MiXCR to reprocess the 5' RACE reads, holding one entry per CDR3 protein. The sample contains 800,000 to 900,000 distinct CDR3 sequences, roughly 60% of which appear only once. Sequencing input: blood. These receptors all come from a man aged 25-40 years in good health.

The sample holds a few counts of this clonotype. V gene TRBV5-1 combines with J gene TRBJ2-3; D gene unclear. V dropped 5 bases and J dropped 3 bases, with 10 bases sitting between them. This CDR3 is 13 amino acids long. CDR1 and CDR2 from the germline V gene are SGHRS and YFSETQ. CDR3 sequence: CASRSDGTDTQYF. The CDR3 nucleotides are TGCGCCAGCAGGTCGGACGGGACAGATACGCAGTATTTT.

CDR3 in amino acids: CATSDRTGGEETQYF. CDR3 coding DNA: TGTGCCACCAGTGATCGGACAGGAGGTGAGGAGACCCAGTACTTC. J is TRBJ2-7 and V is TRBV24-1, with 7 bases lining up with TRBD1. The end of the DNA aligns better with TRBJ2-5, so the J call may be wrong. This CDR3 has 15 residues. From germline, CDR1 is KGHDR and CDR2 SFDVKD.

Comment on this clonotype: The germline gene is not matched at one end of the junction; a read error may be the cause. The DNA of the CDR3 is TGCAGTGCCAGAGAGGGTCTGGGGGCTTACGAGCAGTACTTC. Translation: CSAREGLGAYEQYF. This chain uses TRBV20-1 with TRBJ2-4; possible D gene TRBD1, 6 bases. With the DNA end fitting TRBJ2-7 better, the J assignment may be wrong. Germline CDR1 reads DFQATT; CDR2 reads SNEGSKA (reference sequence). The CDR3 extends over 14 amino acids.

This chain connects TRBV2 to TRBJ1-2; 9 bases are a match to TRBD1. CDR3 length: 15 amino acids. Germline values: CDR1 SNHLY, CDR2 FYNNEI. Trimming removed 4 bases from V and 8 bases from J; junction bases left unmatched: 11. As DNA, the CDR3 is TGTGCCAGCAGTGGAATCGAGGACAGGGGAGGAGGCTACACCTTC. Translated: CASSGIEDRGGGYTF.

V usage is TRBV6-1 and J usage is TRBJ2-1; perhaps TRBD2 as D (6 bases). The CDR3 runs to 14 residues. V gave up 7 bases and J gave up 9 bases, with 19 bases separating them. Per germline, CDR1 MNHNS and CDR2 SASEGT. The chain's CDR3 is CASTETATGGEQFF. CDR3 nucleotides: TGTGCCAGCACGGAGACGGCGACCGGGGGTGAGCAGTTCTTC.

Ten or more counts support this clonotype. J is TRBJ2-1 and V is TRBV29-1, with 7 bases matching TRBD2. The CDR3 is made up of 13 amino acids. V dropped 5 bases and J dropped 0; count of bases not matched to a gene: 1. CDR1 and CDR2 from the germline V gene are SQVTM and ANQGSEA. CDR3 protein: CSVSGGSYNEQFF. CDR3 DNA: TGCAGCGTTTCGGGGGGCTCCTACAATGAGCAGTTCTTC.

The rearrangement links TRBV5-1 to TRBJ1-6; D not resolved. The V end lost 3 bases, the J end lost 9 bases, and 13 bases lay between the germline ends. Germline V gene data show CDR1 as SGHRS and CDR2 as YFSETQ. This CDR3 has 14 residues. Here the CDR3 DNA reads TGCGCCAGCAGCTATGCCCTAGAAGGTTCACCCCTCCACTTT. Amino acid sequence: CASSYALEGSPLHF.

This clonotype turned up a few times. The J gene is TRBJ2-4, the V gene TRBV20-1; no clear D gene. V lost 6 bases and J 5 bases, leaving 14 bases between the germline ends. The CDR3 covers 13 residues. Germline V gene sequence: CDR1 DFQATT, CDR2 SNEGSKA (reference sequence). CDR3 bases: TGCAGTGCGCAGGAGCCTTCAGAAAACATTCAGTACTTC. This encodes CSAQEPSENIQYF.

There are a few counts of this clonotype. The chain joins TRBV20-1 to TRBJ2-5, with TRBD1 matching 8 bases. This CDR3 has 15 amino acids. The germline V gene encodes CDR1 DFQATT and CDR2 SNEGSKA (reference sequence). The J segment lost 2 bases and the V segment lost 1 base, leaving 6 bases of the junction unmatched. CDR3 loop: CSARVGRGHQETQYF. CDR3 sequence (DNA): TGCAGTGCTAGAGTAGGCAGGGGGCATCAAGAGACCCAGTACTTC.

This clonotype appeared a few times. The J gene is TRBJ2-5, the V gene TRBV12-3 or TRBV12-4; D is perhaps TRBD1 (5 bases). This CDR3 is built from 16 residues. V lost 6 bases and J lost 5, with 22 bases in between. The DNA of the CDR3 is TGTGCCAGCAGGTCCGACCGACAGATTTCAGGGGAGACCCAGTACTTC. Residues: CASRSDRQISGETQYF.

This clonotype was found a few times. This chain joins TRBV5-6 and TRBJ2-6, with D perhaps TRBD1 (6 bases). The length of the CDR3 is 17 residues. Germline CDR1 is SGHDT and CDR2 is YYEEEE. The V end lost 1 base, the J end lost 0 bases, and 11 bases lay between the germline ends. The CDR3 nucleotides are TGTGCCAGCAGCTTGACAGGGTTTAGCTCTGGGGCCAACGTCCTGACTTTC. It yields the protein CASSLTGFSSGANVLTF.

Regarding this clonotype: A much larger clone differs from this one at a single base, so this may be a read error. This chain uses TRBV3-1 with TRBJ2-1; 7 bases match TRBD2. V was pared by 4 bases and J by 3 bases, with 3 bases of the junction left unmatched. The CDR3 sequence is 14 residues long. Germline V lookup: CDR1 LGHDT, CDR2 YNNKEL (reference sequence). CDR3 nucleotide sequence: TGTGCCAGCAGCCCTAGCGGTTACTACAATGAGCAGTTCTTC. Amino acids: CASSPSGYYNEQFF.

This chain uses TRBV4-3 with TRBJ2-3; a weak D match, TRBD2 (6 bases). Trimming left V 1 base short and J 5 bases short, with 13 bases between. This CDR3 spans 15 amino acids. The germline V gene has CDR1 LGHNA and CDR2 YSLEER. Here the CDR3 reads CASSQGNTGGDTQYF. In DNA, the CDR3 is TGCGCCAGCAGCCAAGGGAATACCGGGGGAGATACGCAGTATTTT.

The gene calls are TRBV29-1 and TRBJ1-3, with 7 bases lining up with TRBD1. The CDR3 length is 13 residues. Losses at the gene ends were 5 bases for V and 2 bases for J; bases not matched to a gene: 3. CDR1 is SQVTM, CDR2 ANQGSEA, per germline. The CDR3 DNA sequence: TGCAGCGTTACAACAGGGGCTGGAAACACCATATATTTT. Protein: CSVTTGAGNTIYF.

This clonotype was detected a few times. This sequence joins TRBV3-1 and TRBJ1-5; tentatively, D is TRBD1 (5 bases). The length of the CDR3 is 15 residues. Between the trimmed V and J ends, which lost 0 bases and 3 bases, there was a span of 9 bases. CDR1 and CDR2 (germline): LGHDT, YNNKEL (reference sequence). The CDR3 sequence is CASSQDQQVNQPQHF. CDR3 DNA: TGTGCCAGCAGCCAAGACCAACAGGTCAATCAGCCCCAGCATTTT. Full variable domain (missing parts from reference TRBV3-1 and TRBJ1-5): DTAVSQTPKYLVTQMGNDKSIKCEQNLGHDTMYWYKQDSKKFLKIMFSYNNKELIINETVPNRFSPKSPDKAHLNLHINSLELGDSAVYFCASSQDQQVNQPQHFGDGTRLSIL.

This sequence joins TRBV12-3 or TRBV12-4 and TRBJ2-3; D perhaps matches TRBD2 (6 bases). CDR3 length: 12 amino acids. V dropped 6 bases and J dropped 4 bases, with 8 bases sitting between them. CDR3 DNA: TGTGCCAGCAGAACGGGGGCAGATACGCAGTATTTT. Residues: CASRTGADTQYF.

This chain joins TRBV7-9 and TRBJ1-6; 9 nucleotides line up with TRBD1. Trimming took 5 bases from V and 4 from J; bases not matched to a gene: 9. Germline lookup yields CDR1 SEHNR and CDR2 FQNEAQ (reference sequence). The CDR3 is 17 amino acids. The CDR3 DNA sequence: TGTGCCAGCAGCCCTCCGAGACAGGGGGGGTATAATTCACCCCTCCACTTT. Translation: CASSPPRQGGYNSPLHF. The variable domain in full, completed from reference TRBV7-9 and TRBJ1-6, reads DTGVSQNPRHKITKRGQNVTFRCDPISEHNRLYWYRQTLGQGPEFLTYFQNEAQLEKSRLLSDRFSAERPKGSFSTLEIQRTEQGDSAMYLCASSPPRQGGYNSPLHFGNGTRLTVT.

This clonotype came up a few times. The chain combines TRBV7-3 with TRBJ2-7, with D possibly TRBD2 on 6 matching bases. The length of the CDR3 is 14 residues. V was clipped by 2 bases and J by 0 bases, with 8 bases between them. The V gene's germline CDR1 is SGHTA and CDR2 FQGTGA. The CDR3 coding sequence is TGTGCCAGCAGCTTATACGGGGGCTCCTACGAGCAGTACTTC. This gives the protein CASSLYGGSYEQYF.

The chain's CDR3 is CASSQDPGRARNQPQHF. In nucleotides, the CDR3 is TGCGCCAGCAGCCAAGATCCGGGTAGGGCTAGAAATCAGCCCCAGCATTTT. This chain joins TRBV4-3 and TRBJ1-5; D ambiguous. Per germline, CDR1 LGHNA and CDR2 YSLEER. This CDR3 region has 17 residues. V gave up 0 bases and J gave up 4 bases, with 16 bases separating them.

The DNA for the CDR3 is TGTGCCAGCAGCGAGCCAGGGACCACTAATGAAAAACTGTTTTTT. Translation: CASSEPGTTNEKLFF. The genes are TRBV4-2 and TRBJ1-4; tentative D call: TRBD1 (5 bases). CDR3 length: 15 residues. V lost 5 bases to trimming and J lost 2 bases, with 12 bases between them. Germline V lookup: CDR1 LGHNA, CDR2 YNFKEQ.